These T cell receptor beta chains were read from a single sample in a study of blood T cell repertoires in COVID-19. The table came from immunoSEQ multiplex PCR; TCRdb's copy has only in-frame clones and leaves some out. This table has around 150,000 clones, about 87% appearing once. The sequencing input was peripheral blood. These receptors came from a middle-aged woman with acute or convalescent COVID-19. Both conserved end residues are part of each CDR3. The D gene is left open where the match is weak. A clone size is listed for some rows: how often the clone was seen (once, few, many), or a class if it is expanded.

CASSSGGDTQYF	TGTGCCAGCAGCTCCGGAGGAGATACGCAGTATTTT	TRBV5-4	-	-	TRBJ2-3
CASSRGGSGSSYNEQFF	TGTGCCAGCAGCCGCGGCGGGAGCGGGAGCTCCTACAATGAGCAGTTCTTC	TRBV7-3	-	TRBD2	TRBJ2-1
CASSFQGSGNTIYF	TGTGCCAGCAGTTTTCAGGGCTCTGGAAACACCATATATTTT	TRBV7-9	-	-	TRBJ1-3
CASTPFRGAGVNYNEQFF	TGTGCCAGCACCCCCTTCCGAGGGGCGGGAGTAAACTACAATGAGCAGTTCTTC	TRBV27	-	TRBD2	TRBJ2-1
CSACEENTEAFF	TGCAGCGCGTGTGAGGAGAACACTGAAGCTTTCTTT	TRBV29-1	-	-	TRBJ1-1
CASSLGGSGLATEQYF	TGTGCCAGCAGCCTGGGCGGGTCGGGACTAGCAACCGAGCAGTACTTC	TRBV4-2	-	TRBD2	TRBJ2-7
CASNSGQGNYGYTF	TGTGCCAGTAACTCGGGACAGGGGAACTATGGCTACACCTTC	TRBV19	-	TRBD1	TRBJ1-2
CASRQVGSGNTIYF	TGCGCCAGCAGGCAGGTCGGCTCCGGAAACACCATATATTTT	TRBV4-3	-	-	TRBJ1-3
CAISESRPSGLEQYF	TGTGCCATCAGTGAGTCGAGGCCCTCAGGGCTCGAGCAGTACTTC	TRBV10-3	-	-	TRBJ2-7
CASRVSSYNSPLHF	TGCGCCAGCAGGGTTAGCTCCTATAATTCACCCCTCCACTTT	TRBV4-3	once	-	TRBJ1-6
CASSISRVGSYNEQFF	TGTGCCAGTAGTATAAGCAGGGTTGGCTCCTACAATGAGCAGTTCTTC	TRBV19	-	-	TRBJ2-1